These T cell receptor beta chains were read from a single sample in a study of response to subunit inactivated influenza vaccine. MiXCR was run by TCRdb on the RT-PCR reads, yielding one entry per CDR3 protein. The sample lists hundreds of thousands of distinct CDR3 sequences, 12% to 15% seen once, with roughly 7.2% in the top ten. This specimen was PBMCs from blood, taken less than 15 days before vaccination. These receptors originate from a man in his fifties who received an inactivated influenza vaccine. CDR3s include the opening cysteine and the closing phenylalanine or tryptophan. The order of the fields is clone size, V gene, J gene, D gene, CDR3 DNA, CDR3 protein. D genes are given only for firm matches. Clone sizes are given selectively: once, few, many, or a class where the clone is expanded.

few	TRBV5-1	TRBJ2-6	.	TGCGCCAGCAGCTTGGAGGTAGGGGTTGGGGCCAACGTCCTGACTTTC	CASSLEVGVGANVLTF
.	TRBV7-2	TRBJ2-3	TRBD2	TGTGCCAGCAGCTTAGAGTTAGCGGGGGGGGGAGATACGCAGTATTTT	CASSLELAGGGDTQYF
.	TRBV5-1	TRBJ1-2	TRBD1	TGCGCCAGCGGAATGACAGGGTTCATCTATGGCTACACCTTC	CASGMTGFIYGYTF
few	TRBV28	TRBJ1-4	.	TGTGCCAGCAGTTTCTCTGCAGTTACTAATGAAAAACTGTTTTTT	CASSFSAVTNEKLFF
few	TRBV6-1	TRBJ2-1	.	TGTGCAGCCTGGGGCGGGACACAAATTATCTCCTACAATGAGCAGTTCTTC	CAAWGGTQIISYNEQFF
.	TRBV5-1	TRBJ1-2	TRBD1	TGCGCCAGCAGCTCCCAGGACAGGCTTGGCGGCTACACCTTC	CASSSQDRLGGYTF
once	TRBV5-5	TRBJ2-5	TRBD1	TGTGCCAGCAGGGTCGACAGGGGAGAGACCCAGTACTTC	CASRVDRGETQYF
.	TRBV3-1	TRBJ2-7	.	TGTGCCAGCAGCCAAAGGAGAATCACCGAGCAGTACTTC	CASSQRRITEQYF
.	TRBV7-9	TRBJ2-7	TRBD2	TGTGCCAGCGCTAGCGGGCCCCCCTACGAGCAGTACTTC	CASASGPPYEQYF
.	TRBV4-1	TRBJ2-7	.	TGCGCCAGCAGCCAAGATAGAGGGTGGGAGCAGTACTTC	CASSQDRGWEQYF
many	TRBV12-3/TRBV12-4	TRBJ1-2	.	TGTGCCAGCAGTCTCACTTCCTATGGCTACACCTTC	CASSLTSYGYTF
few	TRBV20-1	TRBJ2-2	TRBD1	TGCAGTGCTCCCCGGGACAGGTACACCGGGGAGCTGTTTTTT	CSAPRDRYTGELFF
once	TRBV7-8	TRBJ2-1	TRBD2	TGTGCCAGCAGCTTAGCCAGAGGCGGGAGGGCCGGGAATGAGCAGTTCTTC	CASSLARGGRAGNEQFF
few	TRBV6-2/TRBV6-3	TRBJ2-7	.	TGTGCCAGCAGTTACTCGATCGGGAGAGGCTACGAGCAGTACTTC	CASSYSIGRGYEQYF
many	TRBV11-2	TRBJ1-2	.	TGTGCCAGCAGCTTGTTCCGAGGGGGGTATGGCTACACCTTC	CASSLFRGGYGYTF
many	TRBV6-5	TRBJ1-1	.	TGTGCCAGCAGTTACGGAGGGAGTAACACTGAAGCTTTCTTT	CASSYGGSNTEAFF
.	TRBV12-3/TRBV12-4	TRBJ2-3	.	TGTGCCAGCAGTTTCAAATCGGGACCCCAGGGCACAGATACGCAGTATTTT	CASSFKSGPQGTDTQYF
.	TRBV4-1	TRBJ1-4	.	TGCGCCAGCAGCCAAGTTCCGGGGGCTGCAAAACTGTTTTTT	CASSQVPGAAKLFF
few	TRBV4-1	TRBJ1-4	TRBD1	TGCGCCAGCAGCCGACCGGGACAGGGGGATGAAAAACTGTTTTTT	CASSRPGQGDEKLFF
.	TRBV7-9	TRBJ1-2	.	TGTGCCAGCAGCTTGGGTCAGGGAAAGCAGGGCTACACCTTC	CASSLGQGKQGYTF